The TCR beta chain described here comes from a study of blood T cells in healthy people across ages. The CDR3 is 15 residues long. Germline loops: CDR1 KGHSH, CDR2 LQKENI. V lost 3 bases and J 6 bases, leaving 18 bases between the germline ends. A second PCR of about 7 to 11 cycles used a sample-barcoded 5' primer and a J-beta primer mix. Any given sample supplied a minimum of 2.5 million CDR3-containing paired-end reads. Each CDR3 protein gets one entry after TCRdb re-called the 5' RACE reads with MiXCR. The sample has about 620,000 distinct CDR3 sequences, more than 20% seen once. Broader study findings: Unsorted PBMCs ruled out conclusive naive versus antigen-experienced comparison.

This clonotype showed up just a few times. Its antigen is undetermined. Each sample used at least 6.5 million PBMCs. Total RNA was isolated from each sample in quantities of at least 6 micrograms. The TCR comes from a man between 70 and 80 years old in good health. The rearrangement links TRBV18 to TRBJ2-7, with D perhaps TRBD1 (6 bases). Sequenced sample: blood. In DNA, the CDR3 is TGTGCCAGCTCACCGGGTATGGAGACAGGCGGCGAGCAGTACTTC. Its protein is CASSPGMETGGEQYF.